The rows below give T cell receptor beta chains drawn from one sample of a study of early T cells in non-severe SARS-CoV-2 infection. One entry per CDR3 protein, called by TCRdb with MiXCR from the 5' RACE reads. The repertoire holds about 130,000 distinct CDR3 sequences, with about 15% as singletons. The sample was whole blood. Receptors originate from an adult who was a healthcare worker with PCR-confirmed SARS-CoV-2 infection or an uninfected control (not recorded which). CDR3s include the opening cysteine and the closing phenylalanine or tryptophan. The order of the fields is clone size, CDR3 length, D gene, V gene, J gene, CDR3 DNA, CDR3 protein. D genes are given only for firm matches. Rows give clone size only sometimes, using once, few, many, or a class for an expanded clone.

clone size: -
CDR3 length: 14
D gene: -
V gene: TRBV19
J gene: TRBJ1-1
CDR3 DNA: TGTGCCAGTAGTATAGGAAGGCTGGTCACTGAAGCTTTCTTT
CDR3 protein: CASSIGRLVTEAFF

clone size: many
CDR3 length: 14
D gene: -
V gene: TRBV9
J gene: TRBJ2-5
CDR3 DNA: TGTGCCAGCAGCGTACTGGGGGGGCATGAGACCCAGTACTTC
CDR3 protein: CASSVLGGHETQYF

clone size: few
CDR3 length: 15
D gene: -
V gene: TRBV9
J gene: TRBJ2-3
CDR3 DNA: TGTGCCAGCAGCGTCGGGCCCCCACCCTCAGATACGCAGTATTTT
CDR3 protein: CASSVGPPPSDTQYF

clone size: -
CDR3 length: 16
D gene: TRBD1
V gene: TRBV7-2
J gene: TRBJ1-1
CDR3 DNA: TGTGCCAGCAGCCTCGTTGGGACAGGACCGAACACTGAAGCTTTCTTT
CDR3 protein: CASSLVGTGPNTEAFF

clone size: -
CDR3 length: 16
D gene: TRBD2
V gene: TRBV10-1
J gene: TRBJ2-7
CDR3 DNA: TGCGCCAGCAGTGAGTTTTTCGGGACTAGCGGGGGCGAGCAGTACTTC
CDR3 protein: CASSEFFGTSGGEQYF

clone size: -
CDR3 length: 12
D gene: TRBD1
V gene: TRBV12-3/TRBV12-4
J gene: TRBJ2-7
CDR3 DNA: TGTGCCAGCAGTTTGGGGACAGCCGAGCAGTACTTC
CDR3 protein: CASSLGTAEQYF

clone size: -
CDR3 length: 17
D gene: TRBD2
V gene: TRBV7-2
J gene: TRBJ2-1
CDR3 DNA: TGTGCCAGCAGCCCACGGAGTAGCGGGGGTTCCTACAATGAGCAGTTCTTC
CDR3 protein: CASSPRSSGGSYNEQFF

clone size: few
CDR3 length: 13
D gene: -
V gene: TRBV2
J gene: TRBJ1-2
CDR3 DNA: TGTGCCAGCAGAAGAAGATCAGGGGACGGCTACACCTTC
CDR3 protein: CASRRRSGDGYTF

clone size: few
CDR3 length: 13
D gene: -
V gene: TRBV12-3/TRBV12-4
J gene: TRBJ1-5
CDR3 DNA: TGTGCCAGCAGGCCAGACCCTAATCAGCCCCAGCATTTT
CDR3 protein: CASRPDPNQPQHF

clone size: few
CDR3 length: 14
D gene: -
V gene: TRBV7-9
J gene: TRBJ2-7
CDR3 DNA: TGTGCCAGCAGCTTAACCTATTGGGACTACGAGCAGTACTTC
CDR3 protein: CASSLTYWDYEQYF

clone size: few
CDR3 length: 15
D gene: -
V gene: TRBV12-3/TRBV12-4
J gene: TRBJ1-5
CDR3 DNA: TGTGCCAGCAGTCCCTGGGCAGGCCCAAATCAGCCCCAGCATTTT
CDR3 protein: CASSPWAGPNQPQHF

clone size: -
CDR3 length: 12
D gene: -
V gene: TRBV29-1
J gene: TRBJ2-5
CDR3 DNA: TGCAGCGCTTCTCCTGCCCGGGAGACCCAGTACTTC
CDR3 protein: CSASPARETQYF

clone size: few
CDR3 length: 15
D gene: -
V gene: TRBV2
J gene: TRBJ1-5
CDR3 DNA: TGTGCCAGCAGTTCCGACGGGTATAGCAATCAGCCCCAGCATTTT
CDR3 protein: CASSSDGYSNQPQHF

clone size: -
CDR3 length: 13
D gene: -
V gene: TRBV2
J gene: TRBJ2-7
CDR3 DNA: TGTGCCAGCAGTGCCGACACCTTCTACGAGCAGTACTTC
CDR3 protein: CASSADTFYEQYF

clone size: -
CDR3 length: 12
D gene: -
V gene: TRBV3-1
J gene: TRBJ1-6
CDR3 DNA: TGTGCCAGCAGCCCTCAGAATTCACCCCTCCACTTT
CDR3 protein: CASSPQNSPLHF

clone size: few
CDR3 length: 13
D gene: -
V gene: TRBV6-5
J gene: TRBJ2-7
CDR3 DNA: TGTGCCAGCAGTCAGGGAAAGGCCTACGAGCAGTACTTC
CDR3 protein: CASSQGKAYEQYF

clone size: -
CDR3 length: 14
D gene: TRBD1
V gene: TRBV20-1
J gene: TRBJ1-4
CDR3 DNA: TGCAGTGCTAGAGAGACAGGGAGCGGAGAAAAACTGTTTTTT
CDR3 protein: CSARETGSGEKLFF

clone size: few
CDR3 length: 15
D gene: TRBD1
V gene: TRBV2
J gene: TRBJ2-7
CDR3 DNA: TGTGCCAGCAGTGAAGCTGACAGGGAAGCGTACGAGCAGTACTTC
CDR3 protein: CASSEADREAYEQYF

clone size: few
CDR3 length: 14
D gene: -
V gene: TRBV4-1
J gene: TRBJ2-5
CDR3 DNA: TGCGCCAGCAGCCAAGTAACGTGGCAAGAGACCCAGTACTTC
CDR3 protein: CASSQVTWQETQYF

clone size: few
CDR3 length: 15
D gene: TRBD2
V gene: TRBV7-9
J gene: TRBJ2-5
CDR3 DNA: TGTGCCAGCAGTAAGACTAGCGGGGGCCGGGAGACCCAGTACTTC
CDR3 protein: CASSKTSGGRETQYF

clone size: -
CDR3 length: 15
D gene: TRBD2
V gene: TRBV7-2
J gene: TRBJ2-7
CDR3 DNA: TGTGCCAGCAGCTTAAGCGGGGGGGCTTTCCACGAGCAGTACTTC
CDR3 protein: CASSLSGGAFHEQYF

clone size: -
CDR3 length: 12
D gene: -
V gene: TRBV30
J gene: TRBJ1-2
CDR3 DNA: TGTGCCTGGAGTGTACAGGGAGGAGGCTACACCTTC
CDR3 protein: CAWSVQGGGYTF

clone size: -
CDR3 length: 15
D gene: -
V gene: TRBV12-3/TRBV12-4
J gene: TRBJ1-1
CDR3 DNA: TGTGCCAGCAACCTCTTCGGGGGAGGGGACACTGAAGCTTTCTTT
CDR3 protein: CASNLFGGGDTEAFF

clone size: -
CDR3 length: 11
D gene: -
V gene: TRBV20-1
J gene: TRBJ2-3
CDR3 DNA: TGCAGTGCTAGAGATACAGATACGCAGTATTTT
CDR3 protein: CSARDTDTQYF

clone size: -
CDR3 length: 17
D gene: -
V gene: TRBV4-2
J gene: TRBJ2-3
CDR3 DNA: TGTGCCAGCAGCCAAGTGAGCGCATACCACTACGCAGATACGCAGTATTTT
CDR3 protein: CASSQVSAYHYADTQYF

clone size: few
CDR3 length: 11
D gene: -
V gene: TRBV6-1
J gene: TRBJ2-5
CDR3 DNA: TGTGCCAGCAGCGTCCAAGAGACCCAGTACTTC
CDR3 protein: CASSVQETQYF

clone size: many
CDR3 length: 14
D gene: -
V gene: TRBV9
J gene: TRBJ1-1
CDR3 DNA: TGTGCCAGCAGCGACGAGACCATGAACACTGAAGCTTTCTTT
CDR3 protein: CASSDETMNTEAFF

clone size: many
CDR3 length: 15
D gene: TRBD2
V gene: TRBV7-2
J gene: TRBJ2-7
CDR3 DNA: TGTGCCAGCAGCTCCACTAGCGGGGGGGTTTACGAGCAGTACTTC
CDR3 protein: CASSSTSGGVYEQYF

clone size: few
CDR3 length: 14
D gene: TRBD1
V gene: TRBV30
J gene: TRBJ1-1
CDR3 DNA: TGTGCCTGGGAGGTAGGGGGCTACGACACTGAAGCTTTCTTT
CDR3 protein: CAWEVGGYDTEAFF

clone size: -
CDR3 length: 15
D gene: TRBD2
V gene: TRBV2
J gene: TRBJ2-1
CDR3 DNA: TGTGCCAGCAACGGATTAGCGGGGGTATGGTATGAGCAGTTCTTC
CDR3 protein: CASNGLAGVWYEQFF

clone size: many
CDR3 length: 13
D gene: -
V gene: TRBV19
J gene: TRBJ1-5
CDR3 DNA: TGTGCCAGTAGTCTCTCGTTTAATCAGCCCCAGCATTTT
CDR3 protein: CASSLSFNQPQHF

clone size: few
CDR3 length: 16
D gene: TRBD1
V gene: TRBV5-1
J gene: TRBJ1-3
CDR3 DNA: TGCGCCAGCAGCTTTCAGGGGGCCTTCTCTGGAAACACCATATATTTT
CDR3 protein: CASSFQGAFSGNTIYF

clone size: many
CDR3 length: 15
D gene: -
V gene: TRBV11-2
J gene: TRBJ1-4
CDR3 DNA: TGTGCCAGCAGCGATCGACAGGCAACTAATGAAAAACTGTTTTTT
CDR3 protein: CASSDRQATNEKLFF

clone size: -
CDR3 length: 15
D gene: -
V gene: TRBV4-1
J gene: TRBJ1-3
CDR3 DNA: TGCGCCAGCAGCCAAGATCAGGAGGCAGGAAACACCATATATTTT
CDR3 protein: CASSQDQEAGNTIYF

clone size: -
CDR3 length: 15
D gene: -
V gene: TRBV12-3/TRBV12-4
J gene: TRBJ2-1
CDR3 DNA: TGTGCCAGCAGCCCGGGGCCAATCTCCTACAATGAGCAGTTCTTC
CDR3 protein: CASSPGPISYNEQFF

clone size: few
CDR3 length: 16
D gene: TRBD1
V gene: TRBV2
J gene: TRBJ1-1
CDR3 DNA: TGTGCCAGCAGTGGAGGCCTGGGACAGCTGAACACTGAAGCTTTCTTT
CDR3 protein: CASSGGLGQLNTEAFF

clone size: -
CDR3 length: 12
D gene: -
V gene: TRBV12-3/TRBV12-4
J gene: TRBJ1-1
CDR3 DNA: TGTGCCAGCAGCCCCAGTTACTCGATGGCTTTCTTT
CDR3 protein: CASSPSYSMAFF

clone size: few
CDR3 length: 13
D gene: -
V gene: TRBV12-3/TRBV12-4
J gene: TRBJ2-1
CDR3 DNA: TGTGCCAGCAGTTCGAGGGACAACAATGAGCAGTTCTTC
CDR3 protein: CASSSRDNNEQFF

clone size: -
CDR3 length: 13
D gene: TRBD1
V gene: TRBV5-6
J gene: TRBJ1-1
CDR3 DNA: TGTGCCAGCAGTACAGGGGATAGCACTGAAGCTTTCTTT
CDR3 protein: CASSTGDSTEAFF

clone size: -
CDR3 length: 11
D gene: -
V gene: TRBV12-3/TRBV12-4
J gene: TRBJ1-2
CDR3 DNA: TGTGCCAGCAGTCTAAACGATGGCTACACCTTC
CDR3 protein: CASSLNDGYTF

clone size: many
CDR3 length: 14
D gene: TRBD1
V gene: TRBV6-4
J gene: TRBJ2-3
CDR3 DNA: TGTGCCAGCAGCAGGACAGGTAGCACAGATACGCAGTATTTT
CDR3 protein: CASSRTGSTDTQYF